Given below is one T cell receptor beta chain in context. Antigen unknown. The data were taken from a study of cytomegalovirus exposure and HLA in healthy donors. Study-level results: TCR beta chain V- and J-gene trimming was linked, in a later analysis, to a missense variant in DCLRE1C. Roughly uniform depth of sequencing across donors was assumed in presence/absence analyses. In an earlier analysis, about 87% or about 30%: the productive usage of most TCR beta V segments.

V gave up 6 bases and J gave up 2 bases, with 11 bases separating them. Per the germline V gene, CDR1 is SEHNR and CDR2 is FQNEAQ (reference sequence). The CDR3 has 13 residues. PCR involved 60 Vbeta and 13 Jbeta primers. Study processing details: The authors later counted tens of millions of unique TCR beta chains, some 11 million of them shared. Here immunoSEQ multiplex PCR was the method, and the copy in TCRdb shows in-frame clones only, minus some. D and trimming were read from the DNA, whereas the V and J calls and clone size are those reported in that table. Of around 260,000 clones listed, about 80% are singletons.

The sequence came from a girl between 2 and 10 years old in good health and CMV-seronegative. Input material: PBMCs. This chain connects TRBV7-9 to TRBJ2-7; D perhaps matches TRBD2 (5 bases). In nucleotides, the CDR3 is TGTGCCAGCAGTCCGGGGTCTACCTACGAGCAGTACTTC. Translating gives CASSPGSTYEQYF.